This section outlines one T cell receptor beta chain sequence together with its context. This record comes from a study of blood T cell repertoires in COVID-19. The germline CDR1 and CDR2 sequences are SGHRS and YFSETQ. The length of the CDR3 is 15 residues. The trim removed 2 bases at V and 3 bases at J, leaving 6 bases unmatched. Libraries were prepared by immunoSEQ multiplex PCR; TCRdb keeps only in-frame clonotypes and omits some of them. The sample shows over 90,000 clones, around four fifths of them seen only once. V usage is TRBV5-1 and J usage is TRBJ1-1; 8 bases match TRBD1. The source of this sequence is a human donor in a cohort sampled during active COVID-19. Source material: peripheral blood. The CDR3 nucleotides read TGCGCCAGCAGCTTCCAGGGGGCGGGGGACACTGAAGCTTTCTTT. Translating gives CASSFQGAGDTEAFF.